A single sample gave rise to the 12 T cell receptor beta chains below, sequenced in a study of cytomegalovirus exposure and HLA in healthy donors. Both 60 Vbeta primers and 13 Jbeta primers went into the PCR. Here immunoSEQ multiplex PCR was the method, and the copy in TCRdb shows in-frame clones only, minus some. The table shows about 130,000 clones, with roughly 80% occurring only once. Sequenced input: PBMCs. These receptors were obtained from a woman between 40 and 50 years old in good health and CMV-seronegative.

This clone was seen only once. J is TRBJ2-5 and V is TRBV5-6, with 7 bases lining up with TRBD1. J lost 4 bases, V lost 4 bases, and 10 bases had no gene match. Germline loops: CDR1 SGHDT, CDR2 YYEEEE. The CDR3 runs to 15 residues. CDR3 nucleotide sequence: TGTGCCAGCAGCACACTCAGACAGGGATCAGAGACCCAGTACTTC. Protein product: CASSTLRQGSETQYF.

This clone was seen a few times. The chain combines TRBV2 with TRBJ2-1; possibly TRBD2 for D (6 bases). This CDR3 is built from 17 residues. In germline, CDR1 is SNHLY, CDR2 FYNNEI. Trimming shortened V by 10 bases and J by 6 bases, and 28 bases separated the two germline ends. CDR3 sequence reads: CATRGGQVNWPRNEQFF. Here the CDR3 DNA reads TGTGCCACTCGAGGAGGGCAGGTAAATTGGCCCCGCAATGAGCAGTTCTTC. The full variable domain, with the rest looked up from reference TRBV2 and TRBJ2-1, is EPEVTQTPSHQVTQMGQEVILRCVPISNHLYFYWYRQILGQKVEFLVSFYNNEISEKSEIFDDQFSVERPDGSNFTLKIRSTKLEDSAMYFCATRGGQVNWPRNEQFFGPGTRLTVL.

The gene calls are TRBV11-2 and TRBJ2-4; TRBD1 matches at 8 bases. The V segment lost 5 bases and the J segment 8 bases; nucleotides outside the gene matches: 14. The CDR3 consists of 16 residues. The germline CDR1 and CDR2 sequences are SGHAT and FQNNGV. CDR3: CASSPPRTGFGDIQYF. DNA for the CDR3: TGTGCCAGCAGCCCCCCGCGGACAGGGTTCGGGGACATTCAGTACTTC.

This chain connects TRBV6-5 to TRBJ2-7; TRBD2 aligns across 13 bases. Losses at the gene ends were 5 bases for V and 6 bases for J; bases not matched to a gene: 7. Germline V gene data show CDR1 as MNHEY and CDR2 as SVGAGI. The CDR3 spans 15 residues. CDR3 DNA: TGTGCCAGCAGTCCGAGGACTAGCGGGAGTGGCGAGCAGTACTTC. This sequence encodes CASSPRTSGSGEQYF.

The chain is built from TRBV19 and TRBJ2-1, with a weak D call TRBD2 (7 bases). Germline lookup yields CDR1 LNHDA and CDR2 SQIVND (reference sequence). The V end lost 0 bases, the J end lost 7 bases, and 22 bases lay between the germline ends. CDR3 size: 18 residues. This chain's CDR3 is CASSIDLWEGVTANEQFF. CDR3 sequence (DNA): TGTGCCAGTAGTATAGATCTATGGGAGGGGGTAACGGCGAATGAGCAGTTCTTC.

This clone turned up a few times. This chain uses TRBV6-1 with TRBJ2-1; the D is unclear. Germline-derived CDR1 and CDR2 are MNHNS and SASEGT. CDR3 length: 16 residues. V gave up 4 bases and J gave up 3 bases, with 16 bases separating them. The CDR3 region is CASSAYPAASYNEQFF. The CDR3 region has the DNA TGTGCCAGCAGTGCCTACCCGGCGGCAAGCTACAATGAGCAGTTCTTC.

The chain combines TRBV18 with TRBJ1-1, with D possibly TRBD1 on 5 matching bases. Per the germline V gene, CDR1 is KGHSH and CDR2 is LQKENI. The CDR3 covers 16 residues. Trimming took 0 bases from V and 0 from J, leaving 11 bases between them. The CDR3 is CASSPPAGNMNTEAFF. DNA for the CDR3: TGTGCCAGCTCACCACCGGCAGGGAACATGAACACTGAAGCTTTCTTT.

The rearrangement uses TRBV6-5 and TRBJ1-1, with TRBD1 as a possible D gene (6 bases). The V gene's germline CDR1 is MNHEY and CDR2 SVGAGI. Trimming stripped 7 bases from V and 2 bases from J, with 8 bases between. This CDR3 comprises 12 residues. Written as DNA, the CDR3 is TGTGCCAGCATCAGGGGAAACACTGAAGCTTTCTTT. Amino acids: CASIRGNTEAFF.

This sequence joins TRBV29-1 and TRBJ2-7, with D possibly being TRBD2 (5 bases). Germline V gene sequence: CDR1 SQVTM, CDR2 ANQGSEA. V was cut by 1 base and J by 7 bases, with 11 bases left in between. The CDR3 runs to 12 residues. The CDR3 DNA sequence: TGCAGCGTTGAAGGCCCCAGAGGGGAGCAGTACTTC. This translates into CSVEGPRGEQYF.

The chain carries TRBV19 and TRBJ2-7; TRBD1 matches 10 bases. The CDR3 is 13 residues long. With 6 bases clipped from V and 5 bases from J, the junction kept 4 bases outside the gene matches. The germline gives CDR1 LNHDA, CDR2 SQIVND (reference sequence). CDR3 in amino acids: CASRMTGGHEQYF. CDR3 bases: TGTGCCAGTAGGATGACAGGGGGCCACGAGCAGTACTTC.

This clone was detected once. This chain uses TRBV19 with TRBJ2-5; D not certain. Germline CDR1 and CDR2: LNHDA and SQIVND (reference sequence). The CDR3 contains 13 residues. Trimming stripped 1 base from V and 2 bases from J, with 5 bases between. The DNA of the CDR3 is TGTGCCAGTAGTATAGGTACACAAGAGACCCAGTACTTC. Its protein is CASSIGTQETQYF. Based on the CDR3 plus reference TRBV19 and TRBJ2-5, the full variable domain is DGGITQSPKYLFRKEGQNVTLSCEQNLNHDAMYWYRQDPGQGLRLIYYSQIVNDFQKGDIAEGYSVSREKKESFPLTVTSAQKNPTAFYLCASSIGTQETQYFGPGTRLLVL.

This clone was observed a single time. The gene calls are TRBV7-2 and TRBJ2-5, with 9 nucleotides matching TRBD2. V shed 5 bases and J 5 bases; nucleotides not matched to a gene: 12. The CDR3 has 16 residues. CDR1 is SGHTA and CDR2 is FQGNSA in the germline V gene. The CDR3 bases are TGTGCCAGCAGCCCTCGCGGGAGGGGGGATGGGGAGACCCAGTACTTC. Its protein is CASSPRGRGDGETQYF.